This entry is about one TCR beta chain. Its antigen is not identified. This record comes from a study of monozygotic twins with inflammatory bowel disease. Whole-study results and caveats: A distinction between different T cell subtypes was not possible.

A total RNA quantity of 3500 ng went into each TCR library. Each sample had eight separate cDNA synthesis reactions. Following a re-call of the 5' RACE reads, TCRdb has one entry per CDR3 protein and lacks DNA. This table holds 300,000 to 450,000 distinct CDR3 sequences. CDR3 length: 15 amino acids. The germline V gene has CDR1 MNHEY and CDR2 SVGEGT. Sequencing input: blood. This sequence originates from a human donor with ulcerative colitis or Crohn's disease, or a healthy co-twin of an affected twin (not recorded which). The chain has TRBV6-2 or TRBV6-3 and TRBJ1-1. CDR3 region: CASSNKRGMNTEAFF.